The T cell receptor (beta chain) described here comes from a study of response to subunit inactivated influenza vaccine. TCRdb itself ran the RT-PCR reads through MiXCR, one entry per CDR3 protein. The sample has over 450,000 distinct CDR3 sequences, over 10% seen once. V shed 5 bases and J 6 bases; nucleotides not matched to a gene: 3. The CDR3 totals 15 residues. V gene TRBV12-3 or TRBV12-4 combines with J gene TRBJ2-3; 15 bases are shared with TRBD2. The material was PBMCs from blood, obtained 45 days after vaccination. This sequence was found in a man between 45 and 60 years old who received an inactivated influenza vaccine. The CDR3 reads CASSGTSGGLDTQYF. The CDR3 DNA follows: TGTGCCAGCAGTGGGACTAGCGGGGGGTTGGATACGCAGTATTTT.